The sample holds a few counts of the clone carrying this T cell receptor beta chain. Its antigen remains unknown. The data stem from a study of post-analysis software for immune sequencing data. Overall study results and limits: Pronounced co-clustering by F measure was evident among identically batched samples. The five TRBV segments detected at higher frequency in patients than in controls included TRBV5-6, TRBV5-1 and TRBV20-1.

The CDR3 length is 11 residues. Deletions cut 3 bases from V and 5 bases from J, with 6 bases between. Germline-derived CDR1 and CDR2 are DFQATT and SNEGSKA (reference sequence). cDNA libraries of TCR beta carried unique molecular identifiers. MiXCR, applied by TCRdb to the PCR reads, yields one record per CDR3 protein. Altogether 600,000 to 750,000 distinct CDR3 sequences are present, roughly three fifths being singletons, with the ten largest covering roughly 10%. This rearrangement joins TRBV20-1 to TRBJ2-3, with D uncertain. Sequencing was performed on blood. The receptor was isolated from a girl aged 2 to 9 with multiple sclerosis. Written as DNA, the CDR3 is TGCAGTGCTAGGGGCGTAGATACGCAGTATTTT. Protein: CSARGVDTQYF.